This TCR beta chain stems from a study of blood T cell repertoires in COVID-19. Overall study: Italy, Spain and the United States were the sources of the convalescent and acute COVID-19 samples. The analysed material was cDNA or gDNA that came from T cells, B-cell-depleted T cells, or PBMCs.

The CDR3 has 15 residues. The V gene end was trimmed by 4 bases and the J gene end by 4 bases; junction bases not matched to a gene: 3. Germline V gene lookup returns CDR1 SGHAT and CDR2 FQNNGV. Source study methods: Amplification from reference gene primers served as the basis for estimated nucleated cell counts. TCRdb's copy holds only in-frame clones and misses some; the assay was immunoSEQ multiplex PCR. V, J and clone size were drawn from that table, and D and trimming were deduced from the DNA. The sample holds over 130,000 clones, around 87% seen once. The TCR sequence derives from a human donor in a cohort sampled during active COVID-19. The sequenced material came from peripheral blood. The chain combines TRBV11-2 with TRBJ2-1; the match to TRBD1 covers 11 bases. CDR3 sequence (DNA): TGTGCCAGCAGCTATGGACAGGGGGCTTACAATGAGCAGTTCTTC. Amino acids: CASSYGQGAYNEQFF.